The 19 T cell receptor beta chains below were found in one sample sequenced in a study of T cell responses to AZD1222 COVID-19 vaccine. Clones were read by immunoSEQ multiplex PCR, and TCRdb kept only the in-frame ones, dropping some. The repertoire holds more than 150,000 clones, with about 92% as singletons. The sample consisted of peripheral blood, taken on day 0 of AZD1222 vaccination. These TCRs come from an adult in good health.

The chain uses TRBV6-2 or TRBV6-3 and TRBJ1-5; no clear D. The germline V gene encodes CDR1 MNHEY and CDR2 SVGEGT. With 4 bases removed from V and 4 bases from J, the gap between germline ends came to 8 bases. The CDR3 runs to 13 residues. The CDR3 DNA follows: TGTGCCAGCAGTTTCGGTGGGAATCAGCCCCAGCATTTT. Translated: CASSFGGNQPQHF.

This chain uses TRBV5-1 with TRBJ2-1; D is perhaps TRBD2 (6 bases). V lost 0 bases, J lost 14 bases, and 18 bases lay in between. The length of the CDR3 is 14 residues. Germline CDR1 SGHRS, CDR2 YFSETQ. The CDR3 sequence: CASSLGASPGVEFF. DNA of the CDR3: TGCGCCAGCAGCTTGGGAGCTAGCCCGGGGGTGGAGTTCTTC.

The chain employs TRBV27 and TRBJ1-1; D possibly corresponds to TRBD1 (5 bases). The CDR3 runs 12 residues. Deletions cut 4 bases from V and 8 bases from J, with 11 bases between. CDR1 MNHEY and CDR2 SMNVEV come from the germline V gene (reference sequence). Here the CDR3 DNA reads TGTGCCAGCAGTTACCCCGCAGGGGAAGCTTTCTTT. Amino acids: CASSYPAGEAFF.

V and J are TRBV5-1 and TRBJ1-3, with D maybe TRBD1 (6 bases). CDR3 length: 16 residues. V dropped 0 bases and J dropped 4 bases, with 14 bases sitting between them. The V gene's germline CDR1 is SGHRS and CDR2 YFSETQ. CDR3 sequence: CASSLEGGASGNTIYF. Written as DNA, the CDR3 is TGCGCCAGCAGCTTGGAGGGGGGCGCGTCAGGAAACACCATATATTTT.

The chain employs TRBV19 and TRBJ2-1; D remains ambiguous. This CDR3 has 15 amino acids. Between the trimmed V and J ends, which lost 6 bases and 8 bases, there was a span of 20 bases. Per the germline V gene, CDR1 is LNHDA and CDR2 is SQIVND (reference sequence). CDR3: CASRNLVALGDEQFF. The DNA for the CDR3 is TGTGCCAGTAGGAATCTAGTTGCCCTCGGTGATGAGCAGTTCTTC.

This chain uses TRBV5-1 with TRBJ2-3, with 11 bases that match TRBD1. The CDR3 contains 16 residues. Germline-derived CDR1 and CDR2 are SGHRS and YFSETQ. Trimming removed 4 bases from V and 3 bases from J; junction bases left unmatched: 7. The CDR3 DNA sequence: TGCGCCAGCAGCCAGACGGACAGGGGGCAAACAGATACGCAGTATTTT. Translation: CASSQTDRGQTDTQYF.

The chain is built from TRBV28 and TRBJ1-5; D gene ambiguous. The germline V gene encodes CDR1 MDHEN and CDR2 SYDVKM. V was cut by 2 bases and J by 6 bases, with 5 bases left in between. This CDR3 contains 12 residues. CDR3 in DNA: TGTGCCAGCAGTTTAGAGATTCAGCCCCAGCATTTT. Residues: CASSLEIQPQHF.

The J gene is TRBJ1-2, the V gene TRBV5-5; D is perhaps TRBD1 (6 bases). Trimming took off 5 bases at V and 2 bases at J, with 16 bases between the two ends. From germline, CDR1 is SGHKS and CDR2 YYEKEE (reference sequence). This CDR3 spans 15 amino acids. The CDR3 coding sequence is TGTGCCAGCAGGTACGGACAGCTCCCGAACTATGGCTACACCTTC. It specifies CASRYGQLPNYGYTF.

The DNA for the CDR3 is TGCGCCAGCACTTTACAGGGAAGGGGTGAAGAGACCCAGTACTTC. Encoded protein: CASTLQGRGEETQYF. The V and J genes are TRBV5-1 and TRBJ2-5; D perhaps matches TRBD1 (6 bases). The ends were cut back, 6 bases at V and 3 bases at J, with 18 bases in the middle. The CDR3 has 15 residues. Germline V CDR1 and CDR2: SGHRS, YFSETQ.

Here the CDR3 DNA reads TGTGCCACCAGTGACCGGGAGGGCTATGGCTACACCTTC. Amino acid sequence: CATSDREGYGYTF. The chain couples TRBV24-1 to TRBJ1-2; D not certain. Between the trimmed V and J ends, which lost 4 bases and 4 bases, there was a span of 9 bases. Germline V CDR1 and CDR2: KGHDR, SFDVKD. The CDR3 consists of 13 residues.

V is TRBV20-1 and J is TRBJ1-1; no clear D. V was shortened by 3 bases and J by 3 bases, with 8 bases between the two germline ends. This CDR3 spans 12 amino acids. In germline, CDR1 is DFQATT, CDR2 SNEGSKA (reference sequence). The CDR3 protein is CSASQVHTEAFF. The CDR3 bases are TGCAGTGCTAGTCAAGTACACACTGAAGCTTTCTTT.

This chain links TRBV18 with TRBJ1-1; D is uncertain. Per the germline V gene, CDR1 is KGHSH and CDR2 is LQKENI. The CDR3 is made up of 14 amino acids. V was pared by 3 bases and J by 0 bases, with 8 bases between. For the CDR3, the DNA is TGTGCCAGCTCACCCTCCGAGCTGAACACTGAAGCTTTCTTT. Protein: CASSPSELNTEAFF.

A few counts support this clone. The chain uses TRBV7-9 and TRBJ1-2, with a possible D match to TRBD1 (5 bases). Germline V gives CDR1 SEHNR, CDR2 FQNEAQ (reference sequence). Between the trimmed V and J ends, which lost 11 bases and 0 bases, there was a span of 19 bases. The CDR3 spans 15 residues. The CDR3 loop reads CAGTYGDRANYGYTF. The DNA of the CDR3 is TGTGCCGGGACTTATGGGGACCGAGCTAACTATGGCTACACCTTC.

This clone was detected once. The gene calls are TRBV4-3 and TRBJ1-4, with D perhaps TRBD1 (5 bases). Germline loops: CDR1 LGHNA, CDR2 YSLEER. V shed 0 bases and J shed 2 bases, with 10 bases lying between them. This CDR3 has 16 amino acids. The CDR3 region is CASSQDPGKTNEKLFF. CDR3 nucleotides: TGCGCCAGCAGCCAAGACCCAGGGAAGACTAATGAAAAACTGTTTTTT.

This clone was found once. V usage is TRBV6-5 and J usage is TRBJ2-7; D may be TRBD1 (6 bases). The CDR3 has 13 residues. The germline V gene has CDR1 MNHEY and CDR2 SVGAGI. V lost 7 bases and J lost 4, with 14 bases in between. CDR3 coding DNA: TGTGCCAGCATCTCAACAGGGCAATACGAGCAGTACTTC. This codes for CASISTGQYEQYF.

The chain couples TRBV6-2 or TRBV6-3 to TRBJ2-6, with D possibly TRBD1 on 5 matching bases. This CDR3 region has 14 residues. The V gene lost 5 bases and the J gene lost 4 bases, with 9 bases spanning the gap. Germline CDR1 MNHEY, CDR2 SVGEGT. This CDR3 reads CASSQGSGANVLTF. The CDR3 DNA is TGTGCCAGCAGTCAGGGATCAGGGGCCAACGTCCTGACTTTC.

The genes are TRBV28 and TRBJ1-2; TRBD1 matches 7 bases. This CDR3 comprises 14 residues. V was clipped by 7 bases and J by 5 bases; unmatched bases: 10. Per germline, CDR1 MDHEN and CDR2 SYDVKM. CDR3 amino acids: CASTRDSLAYGYTF. CDR3 nucleotides: TGTGCCAGCACCCGGGACAGCCTGGCGTATGGCTACACCTTC.

This chain uses TRBV2 with TRBJ1-1; D is possibly TRBD1 (5 bases). V was pared by 6 bases and J by 6 bases, with 11 bases between. Germline CDR1 SNHLY, CDR2 FYNNEI. The length of the CDR3 is 12 residues. The CDR3, as DNA: TGTGCCAGCAGGGGAGAGACAGCTGAAGCTTTCTTT. Translated: CASRGETAEAFF.

About this clone: Because the CDR3's place on the DNA is in doubt, the DNA is left out and the CDR3 is given as listed by TCRdb. J is TRBJ1-3 and V is TRBV21-1; TRBD1 reflects the table's D call only, with no check against the DNA. TRBV21-1 is a recognized pseudogene. The CDR3 adds up to 15 amino acids, both ends counted. CDR3 residues: CAPGDNWGSGNTIYF.